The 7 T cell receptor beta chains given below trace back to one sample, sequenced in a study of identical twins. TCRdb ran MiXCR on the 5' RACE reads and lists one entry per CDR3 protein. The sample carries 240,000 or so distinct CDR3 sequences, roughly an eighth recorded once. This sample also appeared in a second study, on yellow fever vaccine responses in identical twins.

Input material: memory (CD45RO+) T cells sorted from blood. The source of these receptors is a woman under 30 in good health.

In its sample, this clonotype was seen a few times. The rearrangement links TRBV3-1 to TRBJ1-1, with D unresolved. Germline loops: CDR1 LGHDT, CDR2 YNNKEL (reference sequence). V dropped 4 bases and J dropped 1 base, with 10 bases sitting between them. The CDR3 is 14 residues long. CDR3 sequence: CASSRRIENTEAFF. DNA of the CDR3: TGTGCCAGCAGCCGCCGGATAGAGAACACTGAAGCTTTCTTT. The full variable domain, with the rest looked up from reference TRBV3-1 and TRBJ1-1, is DTAVSQTPKYLVTQMGNDKSIKCEQNLGHDTMYWYKQDSKKFLKIMFSYNNKELIINETVPNRFSPKSPDKAHLNLHINSLELGDSAVYFCASSRRIENTEAFFGQGTRLTVV.

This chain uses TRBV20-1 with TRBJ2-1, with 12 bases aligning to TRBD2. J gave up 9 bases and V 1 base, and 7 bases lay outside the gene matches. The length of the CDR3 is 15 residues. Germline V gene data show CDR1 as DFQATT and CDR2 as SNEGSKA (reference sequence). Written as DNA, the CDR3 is TGCAGTGCTAGAGTGGCTAGCGGGGGGGCCGGTGAGCAGTTCTTC. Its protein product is CSARVASGGAGEQFF.

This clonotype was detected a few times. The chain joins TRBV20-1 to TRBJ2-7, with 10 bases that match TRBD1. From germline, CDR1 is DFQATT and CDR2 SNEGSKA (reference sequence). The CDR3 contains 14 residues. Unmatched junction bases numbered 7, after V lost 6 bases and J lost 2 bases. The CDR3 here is CSAVRDRGTYEQYF. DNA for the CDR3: TGCAGTGCGGTCCGGGACAGGGGTACCTACGAGCAGTACTTC.

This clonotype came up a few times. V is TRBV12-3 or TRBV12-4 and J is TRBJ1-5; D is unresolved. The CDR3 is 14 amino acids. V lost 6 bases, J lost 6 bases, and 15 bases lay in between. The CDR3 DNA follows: TGTGCCAGCAGAAAAACAGATCTCGGTCAGCCCCAGCATTTT. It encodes CASRKTDLGQPQHF.

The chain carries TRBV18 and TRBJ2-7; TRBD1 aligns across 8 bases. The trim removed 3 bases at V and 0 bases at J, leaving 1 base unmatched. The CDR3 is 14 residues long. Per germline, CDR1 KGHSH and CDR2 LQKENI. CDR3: CASSPQGASYEQYF. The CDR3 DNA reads TGTGCCAGCTCACCGCAGGGGGCCTCCTACGAGCAGTACTTC.

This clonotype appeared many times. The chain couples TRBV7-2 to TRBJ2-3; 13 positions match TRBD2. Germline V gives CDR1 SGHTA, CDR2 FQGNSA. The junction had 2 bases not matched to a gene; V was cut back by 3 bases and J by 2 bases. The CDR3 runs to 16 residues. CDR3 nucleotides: TGTGCCAGCAGCTTTGGACTAGCGGGAGTCACAGATACGCAGTATTTT. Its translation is CASSFGLAGVTDTQYF.

CDR3 in amino acids: CASSLGYRYTDTQYF. The CDR3 coding sequence is TGTGCCAGCAGCTTAGGGTACAGATACACAGATACGCAGTATTTT. The V call is TRBV11-2, the J call TRBJ2-3; D gene uncertain. Between the trimmed V and J ends, which lost 1 base and 2 bases, there was a span of 10 bases. From germline, CDR1 is SGHAT and CDR2 FQNNGV. This CDR3 is built from 15 residues.